A selection of T cell receptor beta chains follows, all from one sample in a study of T cell repertoires in cytomegalovirus infection. These receptors' targets are unknown. TCRdb redid the calling of the reads with MiXCR, one entry per CDR3 protein. The sample shows about 110,000 distinct CDR3 sequences, roughly 39% of them seen only once. Specimen: CD8+ T cells from cultured PBMCs, collected from culture after CMV antigen stimulation. These receptors came from a human donor in good health (CMV status not recorded). Some clones in this sample may be carry-over from other donors' samples. Both conserved end residues are part of each CDR3. Each record gives: V gene, CDR3 protein.

TRBV5-1,CASSLSPQGASYEQYF
TRBV7-9,CASTPVMAFF
TRBV7-2,CASSLDSFSNQPQHF
TRBV7-9,CASSLTGTGEETQYF
TRBV4-1,CASSPKGQPSTDTQYF
TRBV12-3/TRBV12-4,CASSSDRAGDYGYTF
TRBV5-6,CASSLLEFTVGDTQYF
TRBV12-3/TRBV12-4,CASSPGPDEQFF
TRBV7-8,CASSRTTISDEQFF
TRBV30,CAWSAGTGGNEQFF
TRBV15,CATSRAGTPNTEAFF
TRBV12-3/TRBV12-4,CASTADRGENEQYF
TRBV19,CASSIGGQRAEAFF
TRBV30,CAWSSGGEFYEQYF
TRBV6-2/TRBV6-3,CASSSLTTLFFETGELFF
TRBV7-9,CASSLANREEAFF
TRBV5-4,CASTRQGAYEQYF
TRBV12-3/TRBV12-4,CASSFTPSFYGYTF
TRBV12-3/TRBV12-4,CASVEGAGELFF
TRBV6-6,CASSILGAGYTDTQYF
TRBV28,CASSHNRVEQFF
TRBV7-2,CASSPSGIHEQYF
TRBV7-8,CASSRNVPSHMNTEAFF
TRBV6-5,CASSYTGDTEAFF